These T cell receptor beta chains were read from a single sample in a study of T cells after yellow fever vaccination. Each CDR3 protein gets one entry after TCRdb re-called the 5' RACE reads with MiXCR. Of some 340,000 distinct CDR3 sequences listed, roughly 4.3% are singletons. Here the sequenced sample was PBMCs, taken 5 days after the yellow fever booster vaccination. The receptors were gathered from a man between 18 and 35 years old who received the YFV17D yellow fever vaccine. CDR3s include the opening cysteine and the closing phenylalanine or tryptophan. The order of the fields is V gene, J gene, D gene, clone size, CDR3 DNA, CDR3 protein. D genes are given only for firm matches. Size tells how often a clone was seen (once, few, many) or the class of an expanded clone, and some rows leave it out.

v_call: TRBV6-2/TRBV6-3; j_call: TRBJ2-1; d_call: -; clone_size: -; cdr3_nt: TGTGCCAGCAGTTACTCGACGGCAGCAAGCTCCTACAATGAGCAGTTCTTC; cdr3_aa: CASSYSTAASSYNEQFF
v_call: TRBV28; j_call: TRBJ1-5; d_call: -; clone_size: few; cdr3_nt: TGTGCCAGCAGTTACCTCGGGGCAGGGCTCTCGCAGCCCCAGCATTTT; cdr3_aa: CASSYLGAGLSQPQHF
v_call: TRBV11-3; j_call: TRBJ2-5; d_call: -; clone_size: many; cdr3_nt: TGTGCCAGCAGCTTAGGAGGGGCCCAAGAGACCCAGTACTTC; cdr3_aa: CASSLGGAQETQYF
v_call: TRBV5-1; j_call: TRBJ1-2; d_call: -; clone_size: -; cdr3_nt: TGCGCCAGCAGCCACGGCCAAGGAGGGAGTATTGGCGGCTACACCTTC; cdr3_aa: CASSHGQGGSIGGYTF
v_call: TRBV5-1; j_call: TRBJ1-1; d_call: -; clone_size: few; cdr3_nt: TGCGCCAGCAGCTCGGCAGGGGTGAACACTGAAGCTTTCTTT; cdr3_aa: CASSSAGVNTEAFF
v_call: TRBV28; j_call: TRBJ2-5; d_call: -; clone_size: few; cdr3_nt: TGTGCCAGCAGCCCCCGACAGTATCAAGAGACCCAGTACTTC; cdr3_aa: CASSPRQYQETQYF
v_call: TRBV5-1; j_call: TRBJ2-2; d_call: -; clone_size: few; cdr3_nt: TGCGCCAGCAGCTCTGAGATGGGCGGGGAGCTGTTTTTT; cdr3_aa: CASSSEMGGELFF
v_call: TRBV18; j_call: TRBJ1-1; d_call: -; clone_size: many; cdr3_nt: TGTGCCAGCTCACCGGGACTGACGAGCACTGAAGCTTTCTTT; cdr3_aa: CASSPGLTSTEAFF
v_call: TRBV11-3; j_call: TRBJ2-7; d_call: -; clone_size: -; cdr3_nt: TGTGCCAGCAGCTTTCCTACAGGGAGTAATCCATCCTACGAGCAGTACTTC; cdr3_aa: CASSFPTGSNPSYEQYF
v_call: TRBV9; j_call: TRBJ2-2; d_call: -; clone_size: -; cdr3_nt: TGTGCCAGCAGCGTAGTGGCAGGGGGGATCACCGGGGAGCTGTTTTTT; cdr3_aa: CASSVVAGGITGELFF